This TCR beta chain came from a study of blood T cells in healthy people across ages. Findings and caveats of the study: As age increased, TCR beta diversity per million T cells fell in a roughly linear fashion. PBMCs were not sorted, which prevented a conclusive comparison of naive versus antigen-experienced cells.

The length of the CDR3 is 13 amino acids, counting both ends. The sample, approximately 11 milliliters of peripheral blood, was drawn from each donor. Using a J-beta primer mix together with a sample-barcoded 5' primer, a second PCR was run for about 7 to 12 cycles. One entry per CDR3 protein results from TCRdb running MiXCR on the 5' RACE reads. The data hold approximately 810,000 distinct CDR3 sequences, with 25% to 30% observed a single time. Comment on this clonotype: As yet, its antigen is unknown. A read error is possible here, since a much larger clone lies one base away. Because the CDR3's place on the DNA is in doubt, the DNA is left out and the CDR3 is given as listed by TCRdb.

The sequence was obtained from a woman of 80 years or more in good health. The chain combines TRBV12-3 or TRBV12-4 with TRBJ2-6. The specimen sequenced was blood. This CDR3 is CASWGSGANVRTF.